The sequence of this T cell receptor beta chain was determined in a study of Graves' ophthalmopathy and Graves' hyperthyroidism. This clonotype was seen many times. CDR3 regions of TCR beta were amplified from RNA transcripts. Second-round multiplex PCR came after first-round RT-PCR with HTBI primers. TCRdb re-called the multiplex PCR reads with MiXCR, one entry per CDR3 protein. The sample has around 670,000 distinct CDR3 sequences; roughly 40% are singletons. Germline CDR1 reads SQVTM; CDR2 reads ANQGSEA. The CDR3 runs to 12 residues. Germline trimming cut 6 bases from V and 5 bases from J; bases unmatched to any gene: 4.

The chain combines TRBV29-1 with TRBJ2-5, with 9 bases matching TRBD2. The sample was peripheral blood. The clonotype was recovered from an adult man with Graves' ophthalmopathy. In DNA form, the CDR3 reads TGCAGCGTCGCTACTAGCGGGGAGACCCAGTACTTC. Translated: CSVATSGETQYF.